A single sample gave rise to the 18 T cell receptor beta chains below, sequenced in a study of regulatory T cells in long-lasting Graves disease. Library construction for TCR beta used iRepertoire HTBI primers and Arm-PCR of CDR3 regions. TCRdb recomputed calls from the multiplex PCR reads with MiXCR, one row per CDR3 protein. The table has around 460,000 distinct CDR3 sequences, under 25% seen once; the top ten hold over 10%. The time point denotes: persistent/refractory GD, antithyroid drugs over 5 years with positive TRAb. The authors made the TCR library using RNA they extracted from PBMCs. Specimen: peripheral blood mononuclear cells (PBMCs), collected when the disease was refractory, from a patient treated with antithyroid drugs. The receptors come from a female donor with Graves disease.

Remarks on this clonotype: One junction end does not reproduce the germline sequence, and a read error may be involved. The chain recombines TRBV25-1 with TRBJ1-4; D possibly corresponds to TRBD1 (6 bases). CDR1 MGHDK and CDR2 SYGVNS come from the germline V gene. CDR3 length equals 13 residues. The CDR3 region has the DNA TGTGCCAGCAGAGGGGACACTACTGAAAAACTGTTTTTT. It yields the protein CASRGDTTEKLFF. Based on the CDR3 plus reference TRBV25-1 and TRBJ1-4, the full variable domain is EADIYQTPRYLVIGTGKKITLECSQTMGHDKMYWYQQDPGMELHLIHYSYGVNSTEKGDLSSESTVSRIRTEHFPLTLESARPSHTSQYLCASRGDTTEKLFFGSGTQLSVL.

The chain is built from TRBV28 and TRBJ2-2; no definite D call. Germline CDR1 MDHEN, CDR2 SYDVKM. Trimming removed 5 bases at V and 5 bases at J, with 12 bases between. The CDR3 spans 14 residues. The CDR3 loop is CASSLTHRTGELFF. CDR3 in DNA: TGTGCCAGCAGTCTCACCCATCGGACCGGGGAGCTGTTTTTT.

This CDR3 is CSVGGGTQYF. CDR3 sequence (DNA): TGCAGCGTTGGGGGGGGGACCCAGTACTTC. The gene calls are TRBV29-1 and TRBJ2-5; 7 bases align to TRBD2. The V gene's germline CDR1 is SQVTM and CDR2 ANQGSEA. Trimming cost V 4 bases and J 7 bases; bases outside gene matches: 0. There are 10 residues in the CDR3.

This chain uses TRBV19 with TRBJ1-6; TRBD1 agrees at 8 bases. Germline trimming cut 5 bases from V and 7 bases from J; bases unmatched to any gene: 7. The CDR3 is 15 amino acids. Germline CDR1 and CDR2: LNHDA and SQIVND (reference sequence). This chain's CDR3 is CASSPRDRQNSPLHF. CDR3 sequence (DNA): TGTGCCAGTAGTCCCCGGGACAGGCAAAATTCACCCCTCCACTTT.

This clonotype was recorded at least ten times. The rearrangement uses TRBV29-1 and TRBJ2-5; D might be TRBD2 (6 bases). Germline V lookup: CDR1 SQVTM, CDR2 ANQGSEA. The CDR3 covers 11 residues. The V end lost 4 bases, the J end lost 3 bases, and 6 bases lay between the germline ends. The DNA of the CDR3 is TGCAGCGTTGTAGCGGAAGAGACCCAGTACTTC. Its translation is CSVVAEETQYF.

This clonotype appeared a few times. V is TRBV6-5 and J is TRBJ1-5; D gene unclear. Trimming left V 4 bases short and J 6 bases short, with 13 bases between. The CDR3 extends over 14 amino acids. CDR1 MNHEY and CDR2 SVGAGI come from the germline V gene. The CDR3 DNA follows: TGTGCCAGCAGTTCCGGAGTAGAAGCTCAGCCCCAGCATTTT. Translation: CASSSGVEAQPQHF.

This clonotype occurred many times. The chain carries TRBV11-2 and TRBJ1-5; no clear D. Trimming shortened V by 5 bases and J by 0 bases, and 11 bases separated the two germline ends. The length of the CDR3 is 15 residues. Germline CDR1 SGHAT, CDR2 FQNNGV. The CDR3 region has the DNA TGTGCCAGCAGCCCGATGGCGGGTAGCAATCAGCCCCAGCATTTT. This gives the protein CASSPMAGSNQPQHF.

The chain uses TRBV4-1 and TRBJ1-1; no reliable D call. This CDR3 contains 14 residues. The V gene lost 3 bases and the J gene lost 0 bases, with 8 bases spanning the gap. From germline, CDR1 is MGHRA and CDR2 YSYEKL. This chain's CDR3 is CASSQNQVNTEAFF. The CDR3 coding sequence is TGCGCCAGCAGCCAGAACCAGGTGAACACTGAAGCTTTCTTT.

This clonotype was detected a few times. The chain carries TRBV28 and TRBJ2-4; D might be TRBD1 or TRBD2, each matching 5 bases. Trimming pared 3 bases from V and 4 bases from J, leaving 16 bases between. CDR1 is MDHEN and CDR2 is SYDVKM in the germline V gene. CDR3 length equals 16 residues. The chain's CDR3 is CASSFLGTNEKNIQYF. Here the CDR3 DNA reads TGTGCCAGCAGTTTTCTTGGGACCAATGAAAAAAACATTCAGTACTTC.

The chain joins TRBV6-1 to TRBJ1-2; possibly TRBD1 for D (5 bases). V lost 5 bases and J lost 8, with 15 bases in between. CDR1 and CDR2 (germline): MNHNS, SASEGT. The CDR3 runs to 13 residues. The CDR3 DNA reads TGTGCCAGCAGTACCCCGTCCGGGGACGGCTACACCTTC. Translated, it gives CASSTPSGDGYTF.

The chain combines TRBV3-1 with TRBJ1-5; no clear D gene. Germline-derived CDR1 and CDR2 are LGHDT and YNNKEL (reference sequence). The V end was cut by 1 base, the J end by 5 bases, with 6 bases between. The CDR3 extends over 13 amino acids. For the CDR3, the DNA is TGTGCCAGCAGCCAAGGGTGGGATCAGCCCCAGCATTTT. It encodes CASSQGWDQPQHF. Looking up the rest from reference TRBV3-1 and TRBJ1-5 gives the full variable domain: DTAVSQTPKYLVTQMGNDKSIKCEQNLGHDTMYWYKQDSKKFLKIMFSYNNKELIINETVPNRFSPKSPDKAHLNLHINSLELGDSAVYFCASSQGWDQPQHFGDGTRLSIL.

The rearrangement uses TRBV6-1 and TRBJ2-1; D is unresolved. The germline V gene encodes CDR1 MNHNS and CDR2 SASEGT. CDR3 length: 14 amino acids. Trimming took 8 bases from V and 0 from J, leaving 11 bases between them. The CDR3 region is CASRDWSSYNEQFF. For the CDR3, the DNA is TGTGCCAGCCGCGACTGGAGCTCCTACAATGAGCAGTTCTTC.

The rearrangement links TRBV7-9 to TRBJ2-2, with D perhaps TRBD2 (7 bases). The CDR3 extends over 15 amino acids. V lost 2 bases, J lost 3 bases, and 10 bases lay in between. Germline V CDR1 and CDR2: SEHNR, FQNEAQ (reference sequence). The CDR3, as DNA: TGTGCCAGCAGCTTATCCGGGGGGCACACCGGGGAGCTGTTTTTT. It specifies CASSLSGGHTGELFF.

Many counts were recorded for this clonotype. This chain connects TRBV27 to TRBJ1-5; D gene uncertain. CDR3 length equals 15 residues. Germline loops: CDR1 MNHEY, CDR2 SMNVEV (reference sequence). Between the trimmed V and J ends, which lost 3 bases and 7 bases, there was a span of 16 bases. This CDR3 is CASSFGGANGQPQHF. In DNA, the CDR3 is TGTGCCAGCAGTTTTGGCGGTGCCAATGGGCAGCCCCAGCATTTT.

This clonotype has at least ten counts. This chain uses TRBV6-1 with TRBJ2-7; 9 bases match TRBD2. The CDR3 is made up of 14 amino acids. Per the germline V gene, CDR1 is MNHNS and CDR2 is SASEGT. Germline trimming cut 5 bases from V and 3 bases from J; bases unmatched to any gene: 5. The CDR3 sequence: CASSPTSGYYEQYF. DNA for the CDR3: TGTGCCAGCAGTCCGACTAGCGGATACTACGAGCAGTACTTC.

The sample holds many counts of this clonotype. This sequence joins TRBV7-8 and TRBJ1-1; 8 bases agree with TRBD1. CDR3 length: 14 residues. The V and J ends lost 4 bases and 4 bases, in that order; junction bases with no gene match: 5. Germline CDR1 is SGHVS and CDR2 is FQNEAQ. In DNA form, the CDR3 reads TGTGCCAGCAGCTCGGAGACAGGGGCCACTGAAGCTTTCTTT. Its protein is CASSSETGATEAFF.

A single count supports this clonotype. This CDR3 is CASTDYLSNQPQHF. The CDR3 DNA is TGTGCCAGCACGGATTACCTTAGCAATCAGCCCCAGCATTTT. This rearrangement joins TRBV28 to TRBJ1-5; D remains unclear. This CDR3 has 14 residues. V lost 7 bases, J lost 0 bases, and 10 bases lay in between. Germline V gene sequence: CDR1 MDHEN, CDR2 SYDVKM.

This clonotype was seen repeatedly, ten times or more. The rearrangement links TRBV7-2 to TRBJ1-2, with D maybe TRBD1 (6 bases). Trimming left V 1 base short and J 4 bases short, with 13 bases between. CDR1 is SGHTA, CDR2 FQGNSA, per germline. The CDR3 covers 15 residues. CDR3 in DNA: TGTGCCAGCAGCTTAGTGGCAGGGGAGGGCTATGGCTACACCTTC. Encoded protein: CASSLVAGEGYGYTF.